This T cell receptor beta chain comes out of a study of cytomegalovirus exposure and HLA in healthy donors. Study-wide findings and caveats: An analysis done earlier found most TCR beta V segments productive about 87% or about 30% of the time. The study dropped some indistinguishable V segments, TRBV6-2 and TRBV6-3 among them.

This CDR3 is 15 amino acids long. J was trimmed by 3 bases and V by 0 bases; bases with no gene match: 3. Germline loops: CDR1 MNHNY, CDR2 SVGAGI (reference sequence). Regarding this clone: The antigen is undetermined.

Primers included in the PCR were 60 Vbeta and 13 Jbeta primers. Profiled with immunoSEQ multiplex PCR; TCRdb holds only in-frame clones, not every one. The sample comprises fewer than 90,000 clones, roughly two thirds of which are singletons, and 7.6% rests with the top ten. Sequencing was carried out using PBMCs. The source is a man aged 35 to 55 in good health and CMV-seropositive. The chain couples TRBV6-6 to TRBJ2-7, with 9 bases lining up with TRBD1. The DNA of the CDR3 is TGTGCCAGCAGTTACTCGGGACAGGGAGGCTACGAGCAGTACTTC. Its translation is CASSYSGQGGYEQYF.